The 15 T cell receptor beta chains below all came from one sample that was sequenced in a study of OX40 agonist ivuxolimab in advanced cancers. Generated by immunoSEQ multiplex PCR, the TCRdb table keeps only in-frame clones and is missing some. The profile shows 96,000 or so clones, under 85% of them singletons. This material consisted of CD4+ or CD8+ T cells sorted from blood, taken in a trial of the OX40 agonist ivuxolimab. Receptor source: an adult with an advanced solid tumor such as melanoma, head and neck, liver or kidney cancer.

This clone was detected a few times. This chain links TRBV5-1 with TRBJ2-5; either TRBD1 or TRBD2 may supply D (6 bases each). Germline lookup yields CDR1 SGHRS and CDR2 YFSETQ. The CDR3 sequence is 15 residues long. Trimming shortened V by 5 bases and J by 4 bases, and 18 bases separated the two germline ends. The CDR3 region has the DNA TGCGCCAGCAGTCCCACAGTAGGAGGGGGAGAGACCCAGTACTTC. It translates to CASSPTVGGGETQYF.

The rearrangement joins TRBV7-2 to TRBJ2-5; 11 bases line up with TRBD2. The length of the CDR3 is 14 residues. The germline gives CDR1 SGHTA, CDR2 FQGNSA. V dropped 3 bases and J dropped 3; count of bases not matched to a gene: 0. The CDR3 here is CASSFSGREETQYF. CDR3 in DNA: TGTGCCAGCAGCTTTAGCGGGAGGGAAGAGACCCAGTACTTC.

The V call is TRBV6-5, the J call TRBJ1-1; TRBD1 aligns across 8 bases. The germline V gene encodes CDR1 MNHEY and CDR2 SVGAGI. The V gene end was trimmed by 5 bases and the J gene end by 0 bases; junction bases not matched to a gene: 2. The CDR3 has 14 amino acids. CDR3 protein: CASSRTGLNTEAFF. The CDR3 DNA follows: TGTGCCAGCAGTCGGACAGGGCTGAACACTGAAGCTTTCTTT.

The rearrangement links TRBV20-1 to TRBJ1-1; tentatively, D is TRBD1 (6 bases). V was trimmed by 6 bases and J by 9 bases, leaving 11 bases between them. The CDR3 runs 10 residues. Germline CDR1 is DFQATT and CDR2 is SNEGSKA (reference sequence). CDR3 sequence (DNA): TGCAGTGCGTCGGGGGGGCAAGCTTTCTTT. Translation gives CSASGGQAFF.

The chain carries TRBV4-3 and TRBJ1-1; D uncertain. CDR3 length: 14 residues. The V end lost 4 bases, the J end lost 1 base, and 10 bases lay between the germline ends. Germline-derived CDR1 and CDR2 are LGHNA and YSLEER. CDR3 sequence reads: CASSRGGENTEAFF. DNA of the CDR3: TGCGCCAGCAGCCGCGGAGGCGAGAACACTGAAGCTTTCTTT.

This clone was observed a handful of times. This chain links TRBV2 with TRBJ2-1; TRBD2 matches 11 bases. The J segment lost 8 bases and the V segment lost 2 bases, leaving 11 bases of the junction unmatched. The germline V gene has CDR1 SNHLY and CDR2 FYNNEI. CDR3 length: 17 residues. CDR3 nucleotides: TGTGCCAGCAGTGAAACGATGCTAGCGGGAGGCCCGGATGAGCAGTTCTTC. Translation: CASSETMLAGGPDEQFF.

This chain joins TRBV5-6 and TRBJ2-7, with 9 nucleotides matching TRBD2. With V trimmed by 1 base and J by 2 bases, 7 bases remained unmatched. Germline assignment: CDR1 SGHDT and CDR2 YYEEEE. CDR3 length: 16 amino acids. Here the CDR3 DNA reads TGTGCCAGCAGCTTGTATCCTAGCGGGGCAACCTACGAGCAGTACTTC. Protein product: CASSLYPSGATYEQYF.

This chain uses TRBV13 with TRBJ2-1, with TRBD2 matching 11 bases. The V segment lost 1 base and the J segment 0 bases; nucleotides outside the gene matches: 8. Germline V lookup: CDR1 PRHDT, CDR2 FYEKMQ (reference sequence). CDR3 length equals 19 residues. CDR3: CASSLERLAGGSSYNEQFF. CDR3 nucleotide sequence: TGTGCCAGCAGCTTAGAACGCCTAGCGGGGGGTAGCTCCTACAATGAGCAGTTCTTC.

CDR3 DNA sequence: TGTGCCAGCAGCTTAGCTTCCGGGACAGGGGCCGAGCAGTACTTC. As protein: CASSLASGTGAEQYF. This chain uses TRBV7-9 with TRBJ2-7; 10 bases match TRBD1. From germline, CDR1 is SEHNR and CDR2 FQNEAQ (reference sequence). J lost 6 bases, V lost 0 bases, and 5 bases had no gene match. The CDR3 has 15 residues.

The chain is built from TRBV5-8 and TRBJ1-1; 7 bases are shared with TRBD1. CDR3 length: 15 residues. V shed 5 bases and J 2 bases; nucleotides not matched to a gene: 9. Per germline, CDR1 SGHTS and CDR2 YDEGEE. In DNA, the CDR3 is TGTGCCAGCAGTCCCAGGGGGACAGCCAACACTGAAGCTTTCTTT. Translating it yields CASSPRGTANTEAFF. Filled out from reference TRBV5-8 and TRBJ1-1, the complete variable domain reads EAGVTQSPTHLIKTRGQQATLRCSPISGHTSVYWYQQALGLGLQFLLWYDEGEERNRGNFPPRFSGRQFPNYSSELNVNALELEDSALYLCASSPRGTANTEAFFGQGTRLTVV.

V usage is TRBV12-5 and J usage is TRBJ1-1; D is ambiguous. The V and J ends lost 0 bases and 4 bases respectively, with 18 bases between them. CDR1 is LGHNT, CDR2 FRNRAP, per germline. This CDR3 comprises 17 residues. Written as DNA, the CDR3 is TGTGCTAGTGGTTTGGTACTTGGGCGATCGGGCGGCACTGAAGCTTTCTTT. Translating gives CASGLVLGRSGGTEAFF.

The chain recombines TRBV7-2 with TRBJ1-1; 8 bases match TRBD1. After removal of 5 bases from V and 1 base from J, the junction contained 6 bases not matched to a gene. CDR1 and CDR2 from the germline V gene are SGHTA and FQGNSA. The CDR3 totals 15 residues. The CDR3 reads CASSVGTGRNTEAFF. DNA of the CDR3: TGTGCCAGCAGCGTAGGGACAGGCCGGAACACTGAAGCTTTCTTT.

The chain uses TRBV6-5 and TRBJ2-2; no clear D gene. V was cut by 5 bases and J by 6 bases, with 10 bases left in between. The germline V gene encodes CDR1 MNHEY and CDR2 SVGAGI. The CDR3 has 13 amino acids. The CDR3 loop is CASSPVSSGELFF. For the CDR3, the DNA is TGTGCCAGCAGTCCAGTCTCCTCCGGGGAGCTGTTTTTT.

This clone has a single count. The chain recombines TRBV7-9 with TRBJ2-5, with a possible D match to TRBD2 (5 bases). This CDR3 is 16 amino acids long. V dropped 1 base and J dropped 5 bases, with 17 bases sitting between them. Germline CDR1 is SEHNR and CDR2 is FQNEAQ (reference sequence). The CDR3 is CASSLERQLTGETQYF. DNA of the CDR3: TGTGCCAGCAGCTTAGAGCGGCAACTGACGGGGGAGACCCAGTACTTC.

V gene TRBV27 combines with J gene TRBJ2-7; 11 bases map to TRBD2. Germline values: CDR1 MNHEY, CDR2 SMNVEV (reference sequence). The V and J ends lost 6 bases and 7 bases, in that order; junction bases with no gene match: 2. The CDR3 totals 12 residues. The CDR3 nucleotides are TGTGCCAGCAGACGACTAGCGGGGGAGCAGTACTTC. Translated, it gives CASRRLAGEQYF.